This TCR beta chain was profiled in a study of T cells in localized non-small cell lung cancer. Study-level findings and limits: Appearance in adjacent lung was seen for a median approximately 58 of the top 100 tumor clones. It remains possible that heterogeneity exists, since only one tumor region was sequenced. The greatest T cell clonality was found in uninvolved adjacent lung (higher than in tumor).

The V and J ends lost 2 bases and 7 bases respectively, with 10 bases between them. Looked up from germline, CDR1 is SGDLS and CDR2 is YYNGEE. The CDR3 spans 13 residues. The repertoire was sequenced with immunoSEQ multiplex PCR; TCRdb's copy has only in-frame clones and lacks some. The sample has tens of thousands of clones, approximately 91% seen once; the top ten hold about a fifth. Note on this clone: What it binds is not known.

The source was peripheral blood, collected before any cancer treatment. V is TRBV9 and J is TRBJ1-3; D not certain. The clonotype was recovered from a man between 40 and 70 years old with stage I squamous cell lung carcinoma. CDR3 sequence (DNA): TGTGCCAGCAGCGTGGGTGCGATGAACACCATATATTTT. This translates into CASSVGAMNTIYF.